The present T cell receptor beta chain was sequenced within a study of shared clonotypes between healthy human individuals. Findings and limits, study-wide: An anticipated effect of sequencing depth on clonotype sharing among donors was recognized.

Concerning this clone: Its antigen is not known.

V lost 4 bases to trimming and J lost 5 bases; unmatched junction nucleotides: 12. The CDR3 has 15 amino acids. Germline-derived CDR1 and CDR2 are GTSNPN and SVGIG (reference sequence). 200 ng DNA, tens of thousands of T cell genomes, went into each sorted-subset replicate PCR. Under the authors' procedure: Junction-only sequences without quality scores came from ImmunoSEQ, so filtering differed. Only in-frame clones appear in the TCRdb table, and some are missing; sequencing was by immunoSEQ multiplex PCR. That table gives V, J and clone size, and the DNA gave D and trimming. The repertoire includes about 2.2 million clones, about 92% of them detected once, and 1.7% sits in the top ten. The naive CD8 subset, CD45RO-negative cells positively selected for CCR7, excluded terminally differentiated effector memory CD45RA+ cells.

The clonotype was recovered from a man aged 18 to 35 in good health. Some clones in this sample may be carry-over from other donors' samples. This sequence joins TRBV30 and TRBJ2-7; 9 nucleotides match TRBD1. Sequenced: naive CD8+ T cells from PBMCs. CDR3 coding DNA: TGTGCCTGGAATCCATTCGGGACAGGGCTGGACGAGCAGTACTTC. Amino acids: CAWNPFGTGLDEQYF.